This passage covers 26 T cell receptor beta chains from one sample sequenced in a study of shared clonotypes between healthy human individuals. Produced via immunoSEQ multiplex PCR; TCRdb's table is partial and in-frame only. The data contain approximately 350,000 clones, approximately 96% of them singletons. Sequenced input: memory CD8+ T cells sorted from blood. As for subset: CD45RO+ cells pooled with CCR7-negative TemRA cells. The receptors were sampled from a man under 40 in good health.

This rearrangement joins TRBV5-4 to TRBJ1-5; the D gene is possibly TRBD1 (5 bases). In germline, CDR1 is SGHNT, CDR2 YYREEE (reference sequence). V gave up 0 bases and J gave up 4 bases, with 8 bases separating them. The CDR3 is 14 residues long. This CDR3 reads CASSLAGLNQPQHF. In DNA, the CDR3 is TGTGCCAGCAGCTTGGCGGGGCTAAATCAGCCCCAGCATTTT.

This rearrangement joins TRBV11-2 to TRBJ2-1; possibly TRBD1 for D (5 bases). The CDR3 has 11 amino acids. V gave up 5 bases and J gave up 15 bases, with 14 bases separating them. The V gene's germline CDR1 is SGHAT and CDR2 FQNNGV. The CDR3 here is CASSRGLRLFF. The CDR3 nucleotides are TGTGCCAGCAGCAGGGGCCTTCGCCTGTTCTTC.

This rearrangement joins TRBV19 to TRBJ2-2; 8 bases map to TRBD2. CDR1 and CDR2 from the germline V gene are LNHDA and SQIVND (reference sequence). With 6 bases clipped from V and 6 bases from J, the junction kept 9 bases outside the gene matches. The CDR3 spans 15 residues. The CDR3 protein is CASRRQAGVPGELFF. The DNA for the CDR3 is TGTGCCAGTAGACGTCAAGCGGGAGTCCCCGGGGAGCTGTTTTTT.

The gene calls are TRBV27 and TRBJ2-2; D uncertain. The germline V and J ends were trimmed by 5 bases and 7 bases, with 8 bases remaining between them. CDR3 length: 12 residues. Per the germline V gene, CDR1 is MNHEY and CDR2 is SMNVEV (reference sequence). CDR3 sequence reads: CASSRTIGELFF. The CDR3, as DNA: TGTGCCAGCAGTCGGACCATCGGGGAGCTGTTTTTT.

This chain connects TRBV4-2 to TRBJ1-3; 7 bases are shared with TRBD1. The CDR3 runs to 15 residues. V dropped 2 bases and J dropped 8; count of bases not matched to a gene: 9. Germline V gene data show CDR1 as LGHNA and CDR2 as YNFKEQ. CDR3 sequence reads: CASSQQEGAGDTIYF. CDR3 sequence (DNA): TGTGCCAGCAGCCAACAGGAGGGGGCTGGGGACACCATATATTTT.

This chain's CDR3 is CASSFEGGTQYF. CDR3 coding DNA: TGTGCCAGCAGTTTCGAGGGAGGGACCCAGTACTTC. The rearrangement uses TRBV28 and TRBJ2-5, with D possibly matching TRBD2 (6 bases). CDR3 size: 12 residues. The germline V and J ends were trimmed by 3 bases and 7 bases, with 9 bases remaining between them. Germline assignment: CDR1 MDHEN and CDR2 SYDVKM. The variable domain in full, with the rest retrieved from reference TRBV28 and TRBJ2-5, is DVKVTQSSRYLVKRTGEKVFLECVQDMDHENMFWYRQDPGLGLRLIYFSYDVKMKEKGDIPEGYSVSREKKERFSLILESASTNQTSMYLCASSFEGGTQYFGPGTRLLVL.

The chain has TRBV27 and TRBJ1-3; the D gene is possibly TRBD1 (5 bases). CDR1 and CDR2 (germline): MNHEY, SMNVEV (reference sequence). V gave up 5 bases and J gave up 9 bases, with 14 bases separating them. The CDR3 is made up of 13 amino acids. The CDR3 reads CASSPQGTSTIYF. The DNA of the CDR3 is TGTGCCAGCAGTCCCCAGGGTACCTCCACCATATATTTT.

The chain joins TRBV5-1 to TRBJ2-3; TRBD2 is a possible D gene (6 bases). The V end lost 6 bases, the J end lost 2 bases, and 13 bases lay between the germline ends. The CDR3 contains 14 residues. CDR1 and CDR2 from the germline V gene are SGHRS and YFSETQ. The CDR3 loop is CASMGGAYTDTQYF. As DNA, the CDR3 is TGCGCCAGCATGGGGGGTGCGTACACAGATACGCAGTATTTT.

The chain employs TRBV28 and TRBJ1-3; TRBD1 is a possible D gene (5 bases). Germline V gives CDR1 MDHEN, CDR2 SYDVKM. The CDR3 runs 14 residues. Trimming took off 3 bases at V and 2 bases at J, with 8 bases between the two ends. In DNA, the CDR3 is TGTGCCAGCAGTTTCCCAGGGACTGGAAACACCATATATTTT. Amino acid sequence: CASSFPGTGNTIYF.

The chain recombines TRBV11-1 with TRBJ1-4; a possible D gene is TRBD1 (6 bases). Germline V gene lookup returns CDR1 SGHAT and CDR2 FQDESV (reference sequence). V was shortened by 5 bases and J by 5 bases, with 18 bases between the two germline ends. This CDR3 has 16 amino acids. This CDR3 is CASSRGTTGSNEKLFF. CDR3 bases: TGTGCCAGCAGCCGCGGGACCACAGGGTCGAATGAAAAACTGTTTTTT.

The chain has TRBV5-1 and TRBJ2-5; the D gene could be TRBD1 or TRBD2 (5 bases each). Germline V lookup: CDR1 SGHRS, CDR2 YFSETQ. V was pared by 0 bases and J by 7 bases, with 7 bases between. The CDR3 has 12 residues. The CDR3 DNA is TGCGCCAGCAGCTTGGAGGGACGGACCCAGTACTTC. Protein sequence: CASSLEGRTQYF.

The CDR3 DNA reads TGTGCCGGAACCCCCGGGGAGGCGGAAAAACTGTTTTTT. It specifies CAGTPGEAEKLFF. The chain couples TRBV30 to TRBJ1-4; D unclear. There are 13 residues in the CDR3. V was shortened by 8 bases and J by 8 bases, with 18 bases between the two germline ends. CDR1 and CDR2 from the germline V gene are GTSNPN and SVGIG (reference sequence).

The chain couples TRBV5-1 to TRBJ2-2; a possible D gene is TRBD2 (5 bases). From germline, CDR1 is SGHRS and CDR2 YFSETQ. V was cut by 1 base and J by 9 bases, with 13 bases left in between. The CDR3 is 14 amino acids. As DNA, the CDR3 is TGCGCCAGCAGCTTGTCGGGAAATAATAGGGAGCTGTTTTTT. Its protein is CASSLSGNNRELFF.

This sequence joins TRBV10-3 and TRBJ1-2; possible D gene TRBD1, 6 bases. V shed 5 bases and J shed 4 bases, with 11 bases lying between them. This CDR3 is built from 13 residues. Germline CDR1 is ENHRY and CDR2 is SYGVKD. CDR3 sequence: CAISPQGPYGYTF. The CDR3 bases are TGTGCCATCAGTCCACAGGGACCCTATGGCTACACCTTC.

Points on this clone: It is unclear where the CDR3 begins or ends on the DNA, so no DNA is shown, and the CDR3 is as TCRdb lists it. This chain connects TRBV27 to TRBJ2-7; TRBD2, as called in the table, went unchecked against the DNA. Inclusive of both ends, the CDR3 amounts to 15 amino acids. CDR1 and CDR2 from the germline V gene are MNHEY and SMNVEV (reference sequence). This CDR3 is CASSSSPGLGTEQYF.

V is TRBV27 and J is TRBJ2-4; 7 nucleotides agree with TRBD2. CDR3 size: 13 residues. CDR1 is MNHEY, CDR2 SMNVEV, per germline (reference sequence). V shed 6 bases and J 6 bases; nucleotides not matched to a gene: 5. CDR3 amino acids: CASSRGRGNIQYF. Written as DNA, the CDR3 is TGTGCCAGCAGCCGAGGGAGGGGAAACATTCAGTACTTC.

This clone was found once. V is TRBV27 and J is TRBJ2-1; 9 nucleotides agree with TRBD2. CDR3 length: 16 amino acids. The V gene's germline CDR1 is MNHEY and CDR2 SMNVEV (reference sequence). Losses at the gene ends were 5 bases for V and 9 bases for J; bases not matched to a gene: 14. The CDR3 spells CASSPPGLASLSEQFF. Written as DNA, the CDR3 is TGTGCCAGCAGTCCTCCCGGACTAGCGAGCTTGTCTGAGCAGTTCTTC.

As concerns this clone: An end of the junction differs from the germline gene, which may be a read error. The DNA for the CDR3 is TGTGCCAGCAGGGGAGGTCCTGGGACTTTCACAAATACGCAGTATTTT. Its protein product is CASRGGPGTFTNTQYF. The genes are TRBV2 and TRBJ2-3; D is perhaps TRBD2 (6 bases). The CDR3 loop spans 16 amino acids. Germline V gives CDR1 SNHLY, CDR2 FYNNEI. Filled out from reference TRBV2 and TRBJ2-3, the complete variable domain reads EPEVTQTPSHQVTQMGQEVILRCVPISNHLYFYWYRQILGQKVEFLVSFYNNEISEKSEIFDDQFSVERPDGSNFTLKIRSTKLEDSAMYFCASRGGPGTFTNTQYFGPGTRLTVL.

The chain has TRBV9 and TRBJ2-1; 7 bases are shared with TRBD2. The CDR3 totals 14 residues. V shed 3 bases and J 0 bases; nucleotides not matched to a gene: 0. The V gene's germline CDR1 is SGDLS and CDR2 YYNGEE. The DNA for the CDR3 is TGTGCCAGCAGCGCTAGCGGCTCCTACAATGAGCAGTTCTTC. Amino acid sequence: CASSASGSYNEQFF.

CDR3 protein: CASSLLGVASTDTQYF. CDR3 DNA sequence: TGTGCCAGCTCACTACTGGGGGTTGCTAGCACAGATACGCAGTATTTT. The rearrangement joins TRBV18 to TRBJ2-3; D might be TRBD1 or TRBD2, each matching 5 bases. This CDR3 is built from 16 residues. Germline lookup yields CDR1 KGHSH and CDR2 LQKENI. The germline V and J ends were trimmed by 4 bases and 0 bases, with 14 bases remaining between them.

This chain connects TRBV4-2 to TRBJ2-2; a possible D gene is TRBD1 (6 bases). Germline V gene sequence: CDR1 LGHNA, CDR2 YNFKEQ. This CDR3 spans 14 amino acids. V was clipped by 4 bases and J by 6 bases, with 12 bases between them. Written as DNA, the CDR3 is TGTGCCAGCAGCCGGACAGCCAAGGCCGGGGAGCTGTTTTTT. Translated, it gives CASSRTAKAGELFF.

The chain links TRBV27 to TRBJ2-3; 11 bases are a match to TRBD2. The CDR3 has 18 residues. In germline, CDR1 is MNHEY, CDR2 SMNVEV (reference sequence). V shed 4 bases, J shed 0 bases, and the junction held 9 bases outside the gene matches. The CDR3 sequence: CASSSNGLAGTSTDTQYF. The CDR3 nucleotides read TGTGCCAGCAGTTCTAACGGACTAGCGGGCACTAGCACAGATACGCAGTATTTT.

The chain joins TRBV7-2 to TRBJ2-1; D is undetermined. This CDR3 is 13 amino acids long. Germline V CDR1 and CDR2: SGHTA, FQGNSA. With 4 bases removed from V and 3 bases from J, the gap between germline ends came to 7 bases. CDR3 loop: CASSSDSYNEQFF. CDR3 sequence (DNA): TGTGCCAGCAGCTCGGATAGCTACAATGAGCAGTTCTTC.

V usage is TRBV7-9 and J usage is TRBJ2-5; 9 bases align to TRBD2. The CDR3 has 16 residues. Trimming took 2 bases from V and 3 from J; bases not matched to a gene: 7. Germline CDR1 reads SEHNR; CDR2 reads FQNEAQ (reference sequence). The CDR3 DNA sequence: TGTGCCAGCAGCTTAATGTTAGCGGGAGAAGAAGAGACCCAGTACTTC. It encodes CASSLMLAGEEETQYF.

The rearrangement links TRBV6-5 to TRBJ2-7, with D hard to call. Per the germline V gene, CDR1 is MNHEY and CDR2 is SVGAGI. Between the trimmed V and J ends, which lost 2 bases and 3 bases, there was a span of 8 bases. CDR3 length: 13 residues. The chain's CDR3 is CASSYGPLYEQYF. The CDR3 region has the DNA TGTGCCAGCAGTTACGGGCCACTCTACGAGCAGTACTTC.

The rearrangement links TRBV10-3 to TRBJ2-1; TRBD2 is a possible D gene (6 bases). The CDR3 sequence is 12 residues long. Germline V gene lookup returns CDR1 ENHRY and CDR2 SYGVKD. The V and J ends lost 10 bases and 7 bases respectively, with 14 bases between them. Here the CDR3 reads CATRDSENEQFF. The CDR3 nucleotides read TGTGCCACCCGGGACTCAGAGAATGAGCAGTTCTTC.